The rows below give T cell receptor beta chains drawn from one sample of a study of cytomegalovirus exposure and HLA in healthy donors. Sequencing used immunoSEQ multiplex PCR; TCRdb keeps in-frame clones, though not all of them. Of fewer than 200,000 clones in the sample, roughly 96% were seen once. The sequencing input was PBMCs. The receptors derive from a woman younger than 35 in good health and CMV-seronegative. Each CDR3 is given with its conserved first and last residue.

len,v_gene,j_gene,CDR3aa
16,TRBV7-8,TRBJ1-1,CASSFWVGGMNTEAFF
14,TRBV2,TRBJ2-3,CASERGGSTDTQYF
13,TRBV29-1,TRBJ1-2,CSVEDRVWAGYTF
14,TRBV5-1,TRBJ1-6,CASSPGQGNSPLHF
13,TRBV19,TRBJ1-1,CASARQTNTEAFF
15,TRBV6-5,TRBJ2-7,CASSYSGLAPYEQYF
17,TRBV23-1,TRBJ2-3,CATTISRGRMPPDTQYF
13,TRBV27,TRBJ1-5,CASSLGVVEPQHF
15,TRBV4-2,TRBJ1-1,CASSQGSGGSTEAFF
16,TRBV7-2,TRBJ2-7,CASSLVQGGGGYEQYF
15,TRBV5-4,TRBJ1-2,CASSFRNDRASGYTF
14,TRBV2,TRBJ1-2,CASSEQGAGYGYTF
12,TRBV30,TRBJ2-3,CAWSVSLDTQYF
12,TRBV7-9,TRBJ1-2,CASSLDRYGYTF
16,TRBV6-5,TRBJ1-6,CASSYSGSSYNSPLHF
13,TRBV5-1,TRBJ1-2,CASSPDRFYGYTF
15,TRBV5-1,TRBJ1-2,CASRTVAGGFSGYTF
16,TRBV7-9,TRBJ2-4,CASSRGGVLAKNIQYF
15,TRBV7-9,TRBJ1-4,CASSLVKSGAEKLFF
13,TRBV5-1,TRBJ2-7,CASSLGQSYEQYF
12,TRBV6-6,TRBJ1-1,CASSPQGREAFF
13,TRBV4-3,TRBJ1-1,CASSQGQGSEAFF
14,TRBV9,TRBJ1-2,CASSPDGQVYGYTF
16,TRBV19,TRBJ1-2,CASRTQAGGYNYGYTF
14,TRBV7-6,TRBJ2-5,CASSLAGTAGGAHF
13,TRBV5-1,TRBJ2-7,CASSLRTGGLQYF
13,TRBV7-2,TRBJ2-3,CASSFRGTDTQYF
16,TRBV2,TRBJ2-2,CASSTGQHPNTGELFF
14,TRBV18,TRBJ2-7,CASSPLPGTYEQYF
15,TRBV5-4,TRBJ2-1,CASSFPGLAGDQQFF
16,TRBV4-1,TRBJ2-1,CASTPLGGQNYNEQFF
14,TRBV6-5,TRBJ2-7,CASSQTAGHYEQYF
14,TRBV19,TRBJ2-7,CASSSGTSSYEQYF
14,TRBV4-1,TRBJ2-5,CASSQDQNQETQYF
13,TRBV7-6,TRBJ2-5,CASSPGLGETQYF
14,TRBV30,TRBJ2-1,CAWSVDRGYNEQFF
15,TRBV18,TRBJ2-6,CASRGTGTGANVLTF
15,TRBV7-2,TRBJ1-5,CASSTGTGGFQPQHF
14,TRBV6-5,TRBJ1-4,CASKIDIGDEKLFF
17,TRBV4-2,TRBJ2-5,CASSQGRGTGEQETQYF
16,TRBV29-1,TRBJ2-7,CSVVRPRALGLYEQYF
13,TRBV18,TRBJ2-1,CASSGGLTNEQFF
15,TRBV5-1,TRBJ1-3,CASSSGLVGGNTIYF
14,TRBV27,TRBJ2-7,CASSPLEGLDEQYF
11,TRBV30,TRBJ1-1,CAWREKQGATF
16,TRBV4-2,TRBJ2-1,CASSQDRGGGSNEQFF
16,TRBV15,TRBJ2-7,CATSRVEQGRTYEQYF
13,TRBV5-1,TRBJ1-2,CASSAEPNYGYTF
16,TRBV6-5,TRBJ2-5,CASSYSSGTSPKTQYF
16,TRBV4-3,TRBJ1-2,CASSQAGGQGNYGYTF
17,TRBV15,TRBJ2-7,CATSRFPSQGTTYEQYF
12,TRBV18,TRBJ1-1,CASSPSSLEAFF
17,TRBV7-8,TRBJ1-2,CASSLAKIQGLDYGYTF
14,TRBV6-5,TRBJ2-5,CASSRTSGQETQYF